This T cell receptor beta chain was observed in a study of T cells in Graves' hyperthyroidism and ophthalmopathy. Amplified TCR beta CDR3 regions came from RNA transcripts. The HTBI primer set was used in a first-round RT-PCR of the TCR CDR3. TCRdb used MiXCR to reprocess the multiplex PCR reads, holding one entry per CDR3 protein. The sample lists 300,000 to 400,000 distinct CDR3 sequences; about 15% were seen once. The CDR3 totals 12 residues. V was cut by 5 bases and J by 0 bases, with 7 bases left in between. Per the germline V gene, CDR1 is DFQATT and CDR2 is SNEGSKA (reference sequence). In its sample, this clonotype was seen many times.

V is TRBV20-1 and J is TRBJ2-5; D uncertain. Sequencing was carried out using blood. This TCR derives from a woman between 55 and 75 years old with Graves' hyperthyroidism. CDR3 region: CSAFGYQETQYF. The CDR3 nucleotides are TGCAGTGCTTTTGGATACCAAGAGACCCAGTACTTC.